The rows below give T cell receptor beta chains drawn from one sample of a study of T cells in Graves' hyperthyroidism and ophthalmopathy. TCRdb processed the multiplex PCR reads anew with MiXCR; each CDR3 protein has one entry. This sample carries roughly 180,000 distinct CDR3 sequences, more than 15% of them seen once, and the ten largest clones take 25% to 30%. Sequenced: blood. Source of these receptors: a woman in her fifties or sixties with Graves' hyperthyroidism. Each CDR3 is given with its conserved first and last residue. A D gene is named only where the DNA matches it firmly. A row's size may be missing; if present it is once, few, many or a size class.

J gene: TRBJ1-2; D gene: NA; clone size: few; V gene: TRBV4-1; CDR3 protein: CASSQRDTAYYGYTF; CDR3 DNA: TGCGCCAGCAGCCAACGGGACACCGCTTACTATGGCTACACCTTC
J gene: TRBJ2-1; D gene: TRBD2; clone size: many; V gene: TRBV7-6; CDR3 protein: CASSRLAGGPGDEQFF; CDR3 DNA: TGTGCCAGCAGCCGCCTAGCGGGGGGGCCAGGCGATGAGCAGTTCTTC
J gene: TRBJ1-1; D gene: NA; clone size: many; V gene: TRBV6-2/TRBV6-3; CDR3 protein: CASSYNRVNTEAFF; CDR3 DNA: TGTGCCAGCAGTTACAATCGCGTGAACACTGAAGCTTTCTTT
J gene: TRBJ2-7; D gene: NA; clone size: many; V gene: TRBV3-1; CDR3 protein: CASSQDRVSEQYF; CDR3 DNA: TGTGCCAGCAGCCAAGACAGGGTGAGCGAGCAGTACTTC
J gene: TRBJ2-5; D gene: TRBD2; clone size: few; V gene: TRBV6-1; CDR3 protein: CASSGTSGAQETQYF; CDR3 DNA: TGTGCCAGCAGTGGGACTAGCGGGGCCCAAGAGACCCAGTACTTC
J gene: TRBJ2-7; D gene: NA; clone size: NA; V gene: TRBV28; CDR3 protein: CASSPPRSSYEQYF; CDR3 DNA: TGTGCCAGCAGTCCTCCCCGCAGTTCCTACGAGCAGTACTTC
J gene: TRBJ1-2; D gene: NA; clone size: many; V gene: TRBV28; CDR3 protein: CASSPPRALYGYTF; CDR3 DNA: TGTGCCAGCAGTCCCCCACGGGCCCTCTATGGCTACACCTTC
J gene: TRBJ2-1; D gene: TRBD1; clone size: few; V gene: TRBV6-4; CDR3 protein: CASRPGQGANEQFF; CDR3 DNA: TGTGCCAGCAGGCCGGGACAGGGGGCCAATGAGCAGTTCTTC
J gene: TRBJ2-6; D gene: TRBD1; clone size: NA; V gene: TRBV15; CDR3 protein: CATEKDREETGANVLTF; CDR3 DNA: TGTGCCACCGAAAAGGACAGGGAAGAAACTGGGGCCAACGTCCTGACTTTC
J gene: TRBJ1-1; D gene: NA; clone size: many; V gene: TRBV28; CDR3 protein: CASTLVAANTEAFF; CDR3 DNA: TGTGCCAGCACCCTAGTGGCCGCGAACACTGAAGCTTTCTTT
J gene: TRBJ2-5; D gene: NA; clone size: NA; V gene: TRBV7-7; CDR3 protein: CASSSGSLSIQETQYF; CDR3 DNA: TGTGCTAGCAGCTCCGGGTCCCTCTCGATCCAAGAGACCCAGTACTTC
J gene: TRBJ1-2; D gene: NA; clone size: many; V gene: TRBV24-1; CDR3 protein: CATSDGRGYYGYTF; CDR3 DNA: TGTGCCACCAGTGACGGCAGGGGCTATTATGGCTACACCTTC
J gene: TRBJ1-4; D gene: TRBD1; clone size: many; V gene: TRBV7-6; CDR3 protein: CASSLGTGVVDEKLFF; CDR3 DNA: TGTGCCAGCAGCTTAGGGACAGGGGTAGTGGATGAAAAACTGTTTTTT
J gene: TRBJ2-7; D gene: NA; clone size: many; V gene: TRBV19; CDR3 protein: CASSEQGLYEQYF; CDR3 DNA: TGTGCCAGTAGTGAACAGGGCCTCTACGAGCAGTACTTC
J gene: TRBJ2-7; D gene: NA; clone size: NA; V gene: TRBV6-5; CDR3 protein: CASSYDPELYEQYF; CDR3 DNA: TGTGCCAGCAGTTACGACCCGGAACTCTACGAGCAGTACTTC
J gene: TRBJ2-1; D gene: TRBD1; clone size: NA; V gene: TRBV6-1; CDR3 protein: CASTEGQGDYNEQFF; CDR3 DNA: TGTGCCAGCACCGAGGGACAGGGAGACTACAATGAGCAGTTCTTC
J gene: TRBJ2-6; D gene: NA; clone size: many; V gene: TRBV11-2; CDR3 protein: CASSIPSGANVLTF; CDR3 DNA: TGTGCCAGCAGCATCCCCTCTGGGGCCAACGTCCTGACTTTC
J gene: TRBJ1-1; D gene: NA; clone size: NA; V gene: TRBV28; CDR3 protein: CASSGGRRNTEAFF; CDR3 DNA: TGTGCCAGCAGTGGGGGTCGGAGGAACACTGAAGCTTTCTTT
J gene: TRBJ2-6; D gene: NA; clone size: NA; V gene: TRBV7-3; CDR3 protein: CASSSGSGANVLTF; CDR3 DNA: TGTGCCAGCAGTTCGGGGTCTGGGGCCAACGTCCTGACTTTC
J gene: TRBJ2-7; D gene: NA; clone size: many; V gene: TRBV2; CDR3 protein: CASSEGDFISYEQYF; CDR3 DNA: TGTGCCAGCAGTGAAGGGGACTTTATTTCCTACGAGCAGTACTTC
J gene: TRBJ1-5; D gene: NA; clone size: many; V gene: TRBV19; CDR3 protein: CASSIGTGLNQPQHF; CDR3 DNA: TGTGCCAGTAGTATTGGAACAGGACTCAATCAGCCCCAGCATTTT
J gene: TRBJ1-1; D gene: TRBD1; clone size: many; V gene: TRBV7-3; CDR3 protein: CASSFGPGQGGFF; CDR3 DNA: TGTGCCAGCAGCTTCGGACCGGGACAGGGAGGTTTCTTT
J gene: TRBJ1-2; D gene: TRBD1; clone size: once; V gene: TRBV12-3/TRBV12-4; CDR3 protein: CASGRTGPNYGYTF; CDR3 DNA: TGTGCCAGCGGTAGGACAGGGCCTAACTATGGCTACACCTTC